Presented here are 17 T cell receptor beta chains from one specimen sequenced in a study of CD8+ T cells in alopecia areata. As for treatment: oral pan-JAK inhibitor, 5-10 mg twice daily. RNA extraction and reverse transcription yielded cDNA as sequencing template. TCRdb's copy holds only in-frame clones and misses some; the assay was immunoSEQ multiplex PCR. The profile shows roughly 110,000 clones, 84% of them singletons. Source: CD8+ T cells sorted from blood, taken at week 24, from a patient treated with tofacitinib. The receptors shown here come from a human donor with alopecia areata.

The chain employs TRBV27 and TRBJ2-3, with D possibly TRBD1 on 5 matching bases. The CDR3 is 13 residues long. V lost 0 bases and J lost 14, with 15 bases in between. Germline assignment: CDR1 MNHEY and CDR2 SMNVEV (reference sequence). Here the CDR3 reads CASSLSGLVGSYF. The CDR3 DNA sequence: TGTGCCAGCAGTTTATCGGGGCTTGTGGGGTCGTATTTT.

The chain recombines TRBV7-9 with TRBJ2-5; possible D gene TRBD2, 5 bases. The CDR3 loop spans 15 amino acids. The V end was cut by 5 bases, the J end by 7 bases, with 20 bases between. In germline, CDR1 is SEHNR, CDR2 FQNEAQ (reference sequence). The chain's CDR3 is CASSTDETEGGTQYF. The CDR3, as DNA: TGTGCCAGCAGCACCGACGAGACCGAAGGAGGGACCCAGTACTTC.

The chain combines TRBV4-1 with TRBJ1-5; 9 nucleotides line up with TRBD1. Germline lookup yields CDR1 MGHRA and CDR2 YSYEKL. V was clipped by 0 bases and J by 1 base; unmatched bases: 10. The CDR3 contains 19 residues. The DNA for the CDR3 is TGCGCCAGCAGCCAAGACCCGGGACAGGGACTTTTGAGCAATCAGCCCCAGCATTTT. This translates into CASSQDPGQGLLSNQPQHF.

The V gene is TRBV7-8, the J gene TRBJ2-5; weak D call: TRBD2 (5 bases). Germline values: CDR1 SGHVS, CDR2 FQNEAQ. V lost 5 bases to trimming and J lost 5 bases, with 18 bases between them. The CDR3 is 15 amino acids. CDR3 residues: CASSLGRQRVETQYF. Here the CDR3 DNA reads TGTGCCAGCAGCCTCGGACGGCAGAGGGTTGAGACCCAGTACTTC.

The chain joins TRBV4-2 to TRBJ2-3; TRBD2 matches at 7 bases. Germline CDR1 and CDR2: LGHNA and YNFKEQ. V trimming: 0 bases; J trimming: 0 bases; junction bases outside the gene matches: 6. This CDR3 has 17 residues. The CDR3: CASSQETSRTSTDTQYF. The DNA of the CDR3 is TGTGCCAGCAGCCAAGAGACTAGCCGGACGAGCACAGATACGCAGTATTTT.

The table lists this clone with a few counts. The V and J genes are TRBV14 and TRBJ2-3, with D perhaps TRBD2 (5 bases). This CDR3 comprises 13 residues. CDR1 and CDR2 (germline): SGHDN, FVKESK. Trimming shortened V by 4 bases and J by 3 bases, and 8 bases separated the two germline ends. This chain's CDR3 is CASSLRLTDTQYF. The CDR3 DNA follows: TGTGCCAGCAGCCTGCGACTAACAGATACGCAGTATTTT.

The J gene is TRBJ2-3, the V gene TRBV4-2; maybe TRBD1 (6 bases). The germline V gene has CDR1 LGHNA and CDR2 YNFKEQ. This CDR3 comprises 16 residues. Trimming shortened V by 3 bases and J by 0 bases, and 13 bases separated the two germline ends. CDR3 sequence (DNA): TGTGCCAGCAGCCACCTTGGGGGCGGGAGCACAGATACGCAGTATTTT. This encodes CASSHLGGGSTDTQYF.

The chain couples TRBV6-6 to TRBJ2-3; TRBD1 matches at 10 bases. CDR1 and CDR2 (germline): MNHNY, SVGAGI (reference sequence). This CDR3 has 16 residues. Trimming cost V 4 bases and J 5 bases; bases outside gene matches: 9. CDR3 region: CASSFRTGGVEDTQYF. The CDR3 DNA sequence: TGTGCCAGCAGTTTTCGGACAGGGGGAGTTGAAGATACGCAGTATTTT.

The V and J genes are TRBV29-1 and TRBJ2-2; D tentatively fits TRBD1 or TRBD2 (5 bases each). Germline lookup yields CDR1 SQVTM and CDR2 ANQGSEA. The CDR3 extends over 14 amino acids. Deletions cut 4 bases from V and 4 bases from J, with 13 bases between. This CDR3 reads CSVGALGGTGELFF. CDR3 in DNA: TGCAGCGTTGGGGCCCTTGGGGGCACCGGGGAGCTGTTTTTT.

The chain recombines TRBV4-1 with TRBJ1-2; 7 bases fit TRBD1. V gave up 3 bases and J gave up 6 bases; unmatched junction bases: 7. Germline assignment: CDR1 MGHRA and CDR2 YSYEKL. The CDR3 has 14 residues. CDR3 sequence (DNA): TGCGCCAGCAGCCACCTCGGACAGGCGGATGGCTACACCTTC. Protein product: CASSHLGQADGYTF.

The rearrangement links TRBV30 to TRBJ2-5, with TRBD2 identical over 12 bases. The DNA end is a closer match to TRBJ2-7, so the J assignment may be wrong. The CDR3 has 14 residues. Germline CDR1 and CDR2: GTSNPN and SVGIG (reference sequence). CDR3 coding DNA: TGTGCCTGGAGTCGGACTAGCGGGGCTTACGAGCAGTACTTC. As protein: CAWSRTSGAYEQYF.

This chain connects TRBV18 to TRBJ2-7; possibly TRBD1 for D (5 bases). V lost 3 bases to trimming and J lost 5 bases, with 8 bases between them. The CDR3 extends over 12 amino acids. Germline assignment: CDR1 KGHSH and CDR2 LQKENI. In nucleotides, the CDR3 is TGTGCCAGCTCACCCCAGGGAAACGAGCAGTACTTC. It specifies CASSPQGNEQYF.

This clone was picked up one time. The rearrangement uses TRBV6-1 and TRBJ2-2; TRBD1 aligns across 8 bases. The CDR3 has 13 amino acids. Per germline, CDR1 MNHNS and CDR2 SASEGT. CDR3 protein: CFPRGRDTGELFF. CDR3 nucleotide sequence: TGTTTCCCCAGGGGGCGGGACACCGGGGAGCTGTTTTTT.

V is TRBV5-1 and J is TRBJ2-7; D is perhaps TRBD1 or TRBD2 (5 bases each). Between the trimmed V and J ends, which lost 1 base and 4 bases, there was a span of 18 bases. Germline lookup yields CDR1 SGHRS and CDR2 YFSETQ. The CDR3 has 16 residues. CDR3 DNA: TGCGCCAGCAGCTTGTTCGGTGGGGCGACGGGATACGAGCAGTACTTC. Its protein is CASSLFGGATGYEQYF.

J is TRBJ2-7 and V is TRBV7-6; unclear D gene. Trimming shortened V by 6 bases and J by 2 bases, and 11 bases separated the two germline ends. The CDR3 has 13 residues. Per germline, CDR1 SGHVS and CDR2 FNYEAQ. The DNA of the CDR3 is TGTGCCAGCAGACCTAGTGGAACCTACGAGCAGTACTTC. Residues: CASRPSGTYEQYF.

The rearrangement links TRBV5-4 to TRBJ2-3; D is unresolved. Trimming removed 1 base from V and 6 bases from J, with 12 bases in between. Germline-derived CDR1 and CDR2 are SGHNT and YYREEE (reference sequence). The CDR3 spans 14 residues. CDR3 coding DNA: TGTGCCAGCAGCTTGTCGGGCAGTGGGGATACGCAGTATTTT. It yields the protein CASSLSGSGDTQYF.

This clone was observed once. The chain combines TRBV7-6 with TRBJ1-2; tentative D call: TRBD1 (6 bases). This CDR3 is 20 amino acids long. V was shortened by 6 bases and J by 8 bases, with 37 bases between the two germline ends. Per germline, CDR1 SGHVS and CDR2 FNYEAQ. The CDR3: CASSQTRRGSQGYSHWGYTF. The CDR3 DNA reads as TGTGCCAGCAGTCAGACTAGGAGGGGTTCACAGGGATACTCGCACTGGGGCTACACCTTC.